The T cell receptor (beta chain) under discussion was sequenced for a study of OX40 agonist ivuxolimab in advanced cancers. Study background: Ivuxolimab, an antibody that agonizes OX40 (CD134), was administered to the patients. Those enrolled were approximately 83% male, with a mean age of about 60 years and ages from roughly 23 to 80.

Looked up from germline, CDR1 is PRHDT and CDR2 is FYEKMQ (reference sequence). The length of the CDR3 is 15 residues. Trimming at V came to 5 bases and at J to 3 bases, leaving 9 bases not matched to a gene. Patients had blood sampled at baseline and again on cycle 4 day 1 and cycle 7 day 1. Repertoires were generated with immunoSEQ multiplex PCR, while TCRdb's copy carries only in-frame clones and drops some. This table holds approximately 74,000 clones, 85% to 95% found once. This sequence was found in an adult with an advanced solid tumor such as melanoma, head and neck, liver or kidney cancer. Specimen: CD4+ or CD8+ T cells sorted from blood, collected in a trial of the OX40 agonist ivuxolimab. The chain joins TRBV13 to TRBJ2-7; 8 bases match TRBD2. This CDR3 reads CASSPPGAGVYEQYF. The CDR3 coding sequence is TGTGCCAGCAGCCCCCCTGGAGCGGGAGTCTACGAGCAGTACTTC.